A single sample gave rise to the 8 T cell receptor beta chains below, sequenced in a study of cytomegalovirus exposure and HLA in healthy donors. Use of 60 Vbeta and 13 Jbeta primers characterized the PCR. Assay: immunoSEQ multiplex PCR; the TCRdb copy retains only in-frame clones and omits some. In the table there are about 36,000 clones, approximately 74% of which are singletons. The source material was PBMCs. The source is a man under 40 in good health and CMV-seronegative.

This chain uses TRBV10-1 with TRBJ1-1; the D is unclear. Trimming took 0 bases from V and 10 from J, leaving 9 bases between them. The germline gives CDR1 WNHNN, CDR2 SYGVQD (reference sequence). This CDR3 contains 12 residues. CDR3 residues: CASSESQFAAFF. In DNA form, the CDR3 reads TGCGCCAGCAGTGAGTCCCAGTTTGCAGCTTTCTTT.

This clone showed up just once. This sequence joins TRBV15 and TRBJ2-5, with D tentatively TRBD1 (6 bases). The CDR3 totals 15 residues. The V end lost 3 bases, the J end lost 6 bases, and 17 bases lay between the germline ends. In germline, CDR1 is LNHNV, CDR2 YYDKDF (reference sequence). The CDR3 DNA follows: TGTGCCACCAGCAGCCAGGGGAATCGATTGAAGACCCAGTACTTC. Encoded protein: CATSSQGNRLKTQYF.

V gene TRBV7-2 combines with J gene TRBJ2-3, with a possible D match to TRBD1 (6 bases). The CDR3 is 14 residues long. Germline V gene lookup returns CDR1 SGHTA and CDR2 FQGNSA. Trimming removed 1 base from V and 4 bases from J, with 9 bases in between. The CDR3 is CASSLGAGADTQYF. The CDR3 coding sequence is TGTGCCAGCAGCTTAGGGGCAGGGGCAGATACGCAGTATTTT.

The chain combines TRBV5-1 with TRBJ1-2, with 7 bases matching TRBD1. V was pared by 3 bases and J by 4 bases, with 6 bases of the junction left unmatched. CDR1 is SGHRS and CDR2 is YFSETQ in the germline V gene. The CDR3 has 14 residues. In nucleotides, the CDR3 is TGCGCCAGCAGCTCGGTCACAGGGGCCTATGGCTACACCTTC. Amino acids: CASSSVTGAYGYTF.

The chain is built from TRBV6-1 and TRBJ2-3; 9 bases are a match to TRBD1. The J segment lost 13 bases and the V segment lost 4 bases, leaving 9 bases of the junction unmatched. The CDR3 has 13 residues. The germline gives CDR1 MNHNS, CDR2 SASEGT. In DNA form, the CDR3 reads TGTGCCAGCAGTGCACAGGGGGCCGGGTTTGAGTATTTT. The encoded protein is CASSAQGAGFEYF.

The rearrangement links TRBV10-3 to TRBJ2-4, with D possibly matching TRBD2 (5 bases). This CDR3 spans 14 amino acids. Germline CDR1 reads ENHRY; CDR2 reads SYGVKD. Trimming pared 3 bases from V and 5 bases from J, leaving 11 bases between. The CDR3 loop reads CAISEKGDQNIQYF. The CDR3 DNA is TGTGCCATCAGTGAAAAGGGAGATCAAAACATTCAGTACTTC.

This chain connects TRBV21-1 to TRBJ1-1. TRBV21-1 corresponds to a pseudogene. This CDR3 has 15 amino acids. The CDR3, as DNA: TGTGCCAGCAGCAAAGCGGAGGCCATGAACACTGAAGCTTTCTTT. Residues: CASSKAEAMNTEAFF.

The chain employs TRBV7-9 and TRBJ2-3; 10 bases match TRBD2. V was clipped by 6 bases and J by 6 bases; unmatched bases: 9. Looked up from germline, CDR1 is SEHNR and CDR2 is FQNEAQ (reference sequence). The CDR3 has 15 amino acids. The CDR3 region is CASRSSGGPPDTQYF. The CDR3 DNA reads TGTGCCAGCAGGAGTAGCGGGGGGCCCCCGGATACGCAGTATTTT.